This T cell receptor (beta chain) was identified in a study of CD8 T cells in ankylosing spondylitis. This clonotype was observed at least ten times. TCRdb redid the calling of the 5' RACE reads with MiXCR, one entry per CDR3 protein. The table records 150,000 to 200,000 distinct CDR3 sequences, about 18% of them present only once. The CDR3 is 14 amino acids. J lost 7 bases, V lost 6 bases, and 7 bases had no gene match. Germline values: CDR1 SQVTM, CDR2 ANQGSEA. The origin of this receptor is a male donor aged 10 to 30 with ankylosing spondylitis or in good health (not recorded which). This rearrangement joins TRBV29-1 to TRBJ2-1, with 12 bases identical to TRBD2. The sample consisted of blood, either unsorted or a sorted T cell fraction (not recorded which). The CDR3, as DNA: TGCAGCGTATCGACTAGCGGGGGTAGGAATGAGCAGTTCTTC. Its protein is CSVSTSGGRNEQFF.